This T cell receptor beta chain was obtained from a study of blood T cell repertoires in COVID-19. Study at large: Sites across the United States, Italy and Spain contributed samples from acute and convalescent COVID-19.

Original handling: Counts of nucleated cells, estimated from reference gene primer amplification, were obtained. Only in-frame clones appear in the TCRdb table, and some are missing; sequencing was by immunoSEQ multiplex PCR. Clonal size and the V and J genes are those of that table, whereas D and trimming came from the DNA. The sample lists 45,000 to 65,000 clones; around 81% were seen once. This CDR3 has 12 amino acids. V lost 7 bases and J 7 bases, leaving 8 bases between the germline ends. The Seattle patients joined while their infection was active and were tracked longitudinally afterward. Sequenced material: peripheral blood. The rearrangement joins TRBV12-3 or TRBV12-4 to TRBJ1-6; D gene unclear. The sequence was collected from a woman aged 80 or over with COVID-19, enrolled during active disease. The CDR3: CASTQSNSPLHF. The CDR3 DNA reads as TGTGCCAGCACGCAGTCAAATTCACCCCTCCACTTT.